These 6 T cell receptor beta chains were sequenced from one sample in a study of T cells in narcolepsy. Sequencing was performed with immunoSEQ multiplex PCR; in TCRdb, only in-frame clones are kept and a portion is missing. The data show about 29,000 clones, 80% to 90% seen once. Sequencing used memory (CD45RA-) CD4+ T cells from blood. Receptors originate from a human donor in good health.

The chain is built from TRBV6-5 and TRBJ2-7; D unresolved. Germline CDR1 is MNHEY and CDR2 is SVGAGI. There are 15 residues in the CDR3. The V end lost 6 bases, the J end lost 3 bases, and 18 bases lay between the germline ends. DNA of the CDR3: TGTGCCAGCAGCGCGGAAATAGGGATCGGCTACGAGCAGTACTTC. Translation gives CASSAEIGIGYEQYF.

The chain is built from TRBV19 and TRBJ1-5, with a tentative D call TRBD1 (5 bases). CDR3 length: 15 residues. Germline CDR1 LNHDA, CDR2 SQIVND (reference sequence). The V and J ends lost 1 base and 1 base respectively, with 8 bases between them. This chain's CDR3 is CASSIGDGSNQPQHF. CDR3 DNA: TGTGCCAGTAGTATAGGGGACGGAAGCAATCAGCCCCAGCATTTT.

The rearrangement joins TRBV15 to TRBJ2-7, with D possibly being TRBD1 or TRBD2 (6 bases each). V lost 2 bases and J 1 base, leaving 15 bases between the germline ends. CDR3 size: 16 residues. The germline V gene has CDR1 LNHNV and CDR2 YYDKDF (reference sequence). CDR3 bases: TGTGCCACCAGCAGACAGGGGTCCCGGGGGTCCTACGAGCAGTACTTC. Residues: CATSRQGSRGSYEQYF.

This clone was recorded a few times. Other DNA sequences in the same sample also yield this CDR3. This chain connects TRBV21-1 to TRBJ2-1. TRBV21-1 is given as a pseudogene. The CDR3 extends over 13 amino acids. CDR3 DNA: TGTGCCAGCGACACCCCCTGGGGCAATGAGCAGTTCTTC. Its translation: CASDTPWGNEQFF.

The CDR3 bases are TGCGCCAGCAGCCAAGTCGGCGGGACCTTCCAAGCTTTCTTT. Its translation: CASSQVGGTFQAFF. V and J are TRBV4-1 and TRBJ1-1, with D possibly matching TRBD1 (5 bases). CDR1 and CDR2 (germline): MGHRA, YSYEKL. Between the trimmed V and J ends, which lost 1 base and 9 bases, there was a span of 15 bases. The CDR3 spans 14 residues.

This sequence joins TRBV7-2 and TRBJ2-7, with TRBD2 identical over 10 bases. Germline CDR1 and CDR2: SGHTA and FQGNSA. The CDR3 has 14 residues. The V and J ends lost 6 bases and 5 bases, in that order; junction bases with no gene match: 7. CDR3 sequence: CASSPGLAVDEQYF. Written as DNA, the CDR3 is TGTGCCAGCAGTCCCGGACTAGCGGTCGACGAGCAGTACTTC.